This T cell receptor beta chain is from a study of T-cell memory formation after mild COVID-19. Study-wide context: TCR clusters were mostly donor specific. General study results and limits: The study found balanced CD4/CD8 in clones contracting day 15 to 85 and a CD4+ lean in later expanders. Memory cells collected pre-infection included some clones that later responded, suggesting cross-reactive memory joined.

With respect to this clonotype: Its antigen is not known.

CDR3 length: 15 residues. From germline, CDR1 is MNHNY and CDR2 SVGAGI (reference sequence). The V segment lost 6 bases and the J segment 9 bases; nucleotides outside the gene matches: 10. TCR alpha and TCR beta cDNA libraries carrying sample barcodes and UMIs were produced by 5'RACE using constant-segment primers. TCRdb ran MiXCR on the 5' RACE reads and lists one entry per CDR3 protein. The sample records around 420,000 distinct CDR3 sequences, 20% to 25% being singletons. This TCR was recovered from an adult woman who had mild COVID-19 (a few samples of this study predate the infection). Cell type and time point are not known. V gene TRBV6-6 combines with J gene TRBJ2-1; the match to TRBD2 covers 11 bases. The sample taken for sequencing was PBMCs or a T cell subset sorted from them (not recorded which). In DNA form, the CDR3 reads TGTGCCAGCAGGACATCTAGCGGGGGGCTTGGTGAGCAGTTCTTC. As protein: CASRTSSGGLGEQFF.